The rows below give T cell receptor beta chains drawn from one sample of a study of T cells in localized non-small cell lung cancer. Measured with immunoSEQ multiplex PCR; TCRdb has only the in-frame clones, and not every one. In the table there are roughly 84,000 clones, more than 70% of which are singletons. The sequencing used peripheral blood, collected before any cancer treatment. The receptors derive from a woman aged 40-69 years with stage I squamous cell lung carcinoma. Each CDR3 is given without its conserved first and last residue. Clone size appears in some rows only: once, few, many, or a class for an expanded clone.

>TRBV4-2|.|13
ASSQDMEGIYGYT
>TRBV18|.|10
ASSFTDSEAF
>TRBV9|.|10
ASRGEVNEQF
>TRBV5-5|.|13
ASSPWGLAKNIQY
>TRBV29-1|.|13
SVEITGDLYNEQF
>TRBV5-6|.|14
ASKLGTGGSNQPQH
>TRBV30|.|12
AWSVGTNNSPLH
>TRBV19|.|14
ASSDPRGPLRNTIY
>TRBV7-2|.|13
ASSLVPGSGSPLH
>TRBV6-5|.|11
ASSYSRKDTQY
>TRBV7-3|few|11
ASSRDRTYEQY
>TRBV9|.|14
ASSVEAGAWDTEAF
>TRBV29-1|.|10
SVEKGVGGYT
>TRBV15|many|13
ATSRDGGSGNTIY
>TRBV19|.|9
AISSYNEQF
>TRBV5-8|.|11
ASSPPGVNEQF
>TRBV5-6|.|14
ASSLGLAANTGELF
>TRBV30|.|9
AWGTATEAF
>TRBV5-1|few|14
ASSRGTGAQQETQY
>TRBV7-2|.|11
ASSLRGQGGYT
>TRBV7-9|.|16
ASSLATGSWGLNTEAF
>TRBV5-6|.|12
ASSLQSITGELF
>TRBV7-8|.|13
ASSFGQGHNSPLH
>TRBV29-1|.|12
SVDTEDMNTEAF
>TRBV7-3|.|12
ASSLQGDNTEAF
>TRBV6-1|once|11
ASSGYGTYEQY
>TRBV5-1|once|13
ASSLTRGNTGELF
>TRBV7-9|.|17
ASSRVGVGQEYSYNEQF
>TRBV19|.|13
ASSTRQGGNQPQH
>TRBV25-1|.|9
ANLLNYEQY
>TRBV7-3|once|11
ASSPSDGYEQY
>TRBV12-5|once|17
ASGLPPNRGLYGDTEAF
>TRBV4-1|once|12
ASSRSGQGYEQY
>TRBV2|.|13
ASSSGKGQGIEQY
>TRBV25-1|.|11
ASHAQGFTEAF
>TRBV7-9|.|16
ASSFTSGGTISTDTQY
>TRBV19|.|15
ASNTLQGIGNTGELF
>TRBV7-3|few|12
ASSSLAGRAPAF
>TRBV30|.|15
AWRTTSPSYSGSTIY
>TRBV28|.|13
ASRVGDRTVETQY
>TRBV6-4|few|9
ATGYYNEQF
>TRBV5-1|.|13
ASSLDPGSYYGYT
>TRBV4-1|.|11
ASSQDSSSGAF
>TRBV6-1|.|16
ASSVRGVERVSNQPQH
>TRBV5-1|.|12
ASSPGQGTTEAF
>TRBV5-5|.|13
ASRRTLTGNYGYT
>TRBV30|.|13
AWNLGQKLNEKLF
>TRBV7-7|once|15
ASSLRVTDRANYGYT
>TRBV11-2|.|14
ASSSRTGRGSDTQY
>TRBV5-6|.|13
ASSRRTTTHNEQF
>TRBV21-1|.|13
ASSKRKRGYYGYT
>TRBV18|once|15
ASSPGPQGVVDSPLH
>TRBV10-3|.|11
AISDRLNTEAF
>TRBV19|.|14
ASSSQGRGANTEAF
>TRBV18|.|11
ASSPGTVGEQF
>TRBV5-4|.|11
ASSYGLQETQY
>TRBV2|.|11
ASSAQRGGAQH